What follows is one T cell receptor (beta chain) and its context. Its antigen is unidentified. This record belongs to a study of early T cells in non-severe SARS-CoV-2 infection. Overall study context: The chains were unpaired, and the sequenced material was bulk RNA from unsorted whole blood.

Individually, cDNA molecules had unique molecular identifiers attached to them. TCRdb redid the calling of the 5' RACE reads with MiXCR, one entry per CDR3 protein. This sample has approximately 43,000 distinct CDR3 sequences; roughly 7.1% occur once, and the top ten carry around 4.5%. The CDR3 consists of 11 residues. Trimming removed 6 bases at V and 2 bases at J, with 6 bases between. Per germline, CDR1 SGHRS and CDR2 YFSETQ. Study-wide results and caveats: Using VDJdb, the matching emphasized anti-spike CD8 responses while missing private and CD4 specificities.

This clonotype originated in an adult who was a healthcare worker with PCR-confirmed SARS-CoV-2 infection or an uninfected control (not recorded which). The sample consisted of whole blood. This chain uses TRBV5-1 with TRBJ2-7; D gene ambiguous. In DNA, the CDR3 is TGCGCCAGCAAACTCACCTACGAGCAGTACTTC. The encoded protein is CASKLTYEQYF.